A selection of T cell receptor beta chains follows, all from one sample in a study of cytomegalovirus exposure and HLA in healthy donors. Sequenced by immunoSEQ multiplex PCR; TCRdb stores in-frame clones only, minus some. Found here are about 160,000 clones, 60% to 85% of them singletons; the top ten hold roughly 3%. Input material: PBMCs. Source of these receptors: a middle-aged woman in good health and CMV-seronegative. CDR3s include the opening cysteine and the closing phenylalanine or tryptophan. Fields, in order: D gene, clone size, J gene, V gene, CDR3 DNA, CDR3 protein. D genes are given only for firm matches. Expanded clones are given a class, and other clones once, few, many or no size at all.

D gene: TRBD1
clone size: -
J gene: TRBJ2-3
V gene: TRBV2
CDR3 DNA: TGTGCCAGCATGCGACAGGGGGCCCCAGATACGCAGTATTTT
CDR3 protein: CASMRQGAPDTQYF

D gene: TRBD1
clone size: -
J gene: TRBJ2-7
V gene: TRBV11-2
CDR3 DNA: TGTGCCAGCAGCCCCGGGACAGGTGGATCCTACGAGCAGTACTTC
CDR3 protein: CASSPGTGGSYEQYF

D gene: TRBD2
clone size: -
J gene: TRBJ2-3
V gene: TRBV7-6
CDR3 DNA: TGTGCCAGCAGCCCGACTACGCCTAGCGGAGGCACAGATACGCAGTATTTT
CDR3 protein: CASSPTTPSGGTDTQYF

D gene: -
clone size: -
J gene: TRBJ2-5
V gene: TRBV5-1
CDR3 DNA: TGCGCCAGCAGCTTGGGACGGGTACAAGAGACCCAGTACTTC
CDR3 protein: CASSLGRVQETQYF

D gene: -
clone size: once
J gene: TRBJ2-7
V gene: TRBV5-4
CDR3 DNA: TGTGCCAGCAGCTTGGACAGGCGGAGCTCCTACGAGCAGTACTTC
CDR3 protein: CASSLDRRSSYEQYF

D gene: -
clone size: -
J gene: TRBJ2-3
V gene: TRBV11-2
CDR3 DNA: TGTGCCAGCAGCACCCTTGGGGGGTTGCCCACAGATACGCAGTATTTT
CDR3 protein: CASSTLGGLPTDTQYF

D gene: -
clone size: -
J gene: TRBJ2-5
V gene: TRBV2
CDR3 DNA: TGTGCCAGCAGTGAGGGACTCAAGCTCATGGAGACCCAGTACTTC
CDR3 protein: CASSEGLKLMETQYF

D gene: TRBD2
clone size: -
J gene: TRBJ2-3
V gene: TRBV7-9
CDR3 DNA: TGTGCCAGCAGCTTAGCTGGGACTAGAACAGATACGCAGTATTTT
CDR3 protein: CASSLAGTRTDTQYF

D gene: TRBD1
clone size: -
J gene: TRBJ2-3
V gene: TRBV29-1
CDR3 DNA: TGCAGCGTTGAGGTGACAGGGGCTAGCACAGATACGCAGTATTTT
CDR3 protein: CSVEVTGASTDTQYF

D gene: -
clone size: -
J gene: TRBJ1-1
V gene: TRBV6-6
CDR3 DNA: TGTGCCAGCAGTTACGAGTTGGTGAACACTGAAGCTTTCTTT
CDR3 protein: CASSYELVNTEAFF

D gene: -
clone size: few
J gene: TRBJ1-4
V gene: TRBV7-6
CDR3 DNA: TGTGCCAGCAGCTTAGGGACAAGTAATGAAAAACTGTTTTTT
CDR3 protein: CASSLGTSNEKLFF

D gene: -
clone size: few
J gene: TRBJ2-1
V gene: TRBV2
CDR3 DNA: TGTGCCAGCAGAATACGGGGGGCCTATGACAATGAGCAGTTCTTC
CDR3 protein: CASRIRGAYDNEQFF

D gene: -
clone size: -
J gene: TRBJ1-5
V gene: TRBV7-8
CDR3 DNA: TGTGCCAGCAGCTTATTTGGCGGGGGTACCAACAATCAGCCCCAGCATTTT
CDR3 protein: CASSLFGGGTNNQPQHF

D gene: -
clone size: -
J gene: TRBJ2-5
V gene: TRBV7-7
CDR3 DNA: TGTGCCAGCAGCTTAGTGCAGGGAGGCGAAGAGACCCAGTACTTC
CDR3 protein: CASSLVQGGEETQYF

D gene: TRBD2
clone size: few
J gene: TRBJ2-7
V gene: TRBV16
CDR3 DNA: TGTGCCAGCAGCCGTGACGGACTAGTCTTACAGTACTTC
CDR3 protein: CASSRDGLVLQYF

D gene: -
clone size: -
J gene: TRBJ1-1
V gene: TRBV15
CDR3 DNA: TGTGCCACCAGCAGATTAGGCAGGCAGAACACTGAAGCTTTCTTT
CDR3 protein: CATSRLGRQNTEAFF

D gene: -
clone size: -
J gene: TRBJ2-3
V gene: TRBV9
CDR3 DNA: TGTGCCAGCAGCGCCCAGACTAGCACAGATACGCAGTATTTT
CDR3 protein: CASSAQTSTDTQYF

D gene: -
clone size: -
J gene: TRBJ2-7
V gene: TRBV10-3
CDR3 DNA: TGTGCCATCAGTGAGGGCTCAGGGGCTTCCTACGAGCAGTACTTC
CDR3 protein: CAISEGSGASYEQYF

D gene: -
clone size: -
J gene: TRBJ1-4
V gene: TRBV4-1
CDR3 DNA: TGCGCCAGCAGCCAAGTAGGTACGGCGGGAGAAAAACTGTTTTTT
CDR3 protein: CASSQVGTAGEKLFF

D gene: -
clone size: -
J gene: TRBJ2-4
V gene: TRBV6-6
CDR3 DNA: TGTGCCAGCAGTTATCAAAAAAACATTCAGTACTTC
CDR3 protein: CASSYQKNIQYF

D gene: TRBD2
clone size: -
J gene: TRBJ2-3
V gene: TRBV7-9
CDR3 DNA: TGTGCCAGCAGCTTGAGGCTGAACGGGGGGGAGGATACGCAGTATTTT
CDR3 protein: CASSLRLNGGEDTQYF

D gene: -
clone size: -
J gene: TRBJ2-2
V gene: TRBV28
CDR3 DNA: TGTGCCGCTTCATTGACAGGAAACACCGGGGAGCTGTTTTTT
CDR3 protein: CAASLTGNTGELFF

D gene: TRBD1
clone size: few
J gene: TRBJ2-3
V gene: TRBV7-7
CDR3 DNA: TGTGCCAGCAGCTCCGGGACAGGGAGGTCCGATACGCAGTATTTT
CDR3 protein: CASSSGTGRSDTQYF

D gene: -
clone size: once
J gene: TRBJ1-1
V gene: TRBV5-6
CDR3 DNA: TGTGCCAGCAGCTTGGTTGGTAGGGGAAGCACTGAAGCTTTCTTT
CDR3 protein: CASSLVGRGSTEAFF

D gene: -
clone size: -
J gene: TRBJ2-6
V gene: TRBV5-1
CDR3 DNA: TGCGCCAGCAGCGACATCTCTGGGGCCAACGTCCTGACTTTC
CDR3 protein: CASSDISGANVLTF

D gene: -
clone size: few
J gene: TRBJ2-1
V gene: TRBV4-1
CDR3 DNA: TGCGCCAGCTGCACAGCCCTTAATTCCTACAATGAGCAGTTCTTC
CDR3 protein: CASCTALNSYNEQFF

D gene: TRBD1
clone size: -
J gene: TRBJ1-6
V gene: TRBV10-3
CDR3 DNA: TGTGCCATCAGGACCGGGACAGGGGACACTTATTCACCCCTCCACTTT
CDR3 protein: CAIRTGTGDTYSPLHF

D gene: TRBD1
clone size: -
J gene: TRBJ1-1
V gene: TRBV6-6
CDR3 DNA: TGTGCCAGCACGAGGACAGGGAAAGAACTCACTGAAGCTTTCTTT
CDR3 protein: CASTRTGKELTEAFF

D gene: -
clone size: -
J gene: TRBJ1-2
V gene: TRBV20-1
CDR3 DNA: TGCAGTGCTGCCGAATCCAGATTC
CDR3 protein: CSAAESRF

D gene: TRBD2
clone size: -
J gene: TRBJ2-5
V gene: TRBV5-1
CDR3 DNA: TGCGCCAGCAGCCCCCGGGGGGGCCGGGAGACCCAGTACTTC
CDR3 protein: CASSPRGGRETQYF

D gene: -
clone size: -
J gene: TRBJ2-1
V gene: TRBV9
CDR3 DNA: TGTGCCAGCAGCCCCCAGGGGCTTTCCAATGAGCAGTTCTTC
CDR3 protein: CASSPQGLSNEQFF

D gene: -
clone size: -
J gene: TRBJ1-2
V gene: TRBV6-1
CDR3 DNA: TGTGCCAGCAGTGGGGGGGTGACGGGATTTAACTATGGCTACACCTTC
CDR3 protein: CASSGGVTGFNYGYTF

D gene: -
clone size: -
J gene: TRBJ2-4
V gene: TRBV2
CDR3 DNA: TGTGCCAGCAGTGAGAGGGCCCAGTGGAACATTCAGTACTTC
CDR3 protein: CASSERAQWNIQYF

D gene: -
clone size: -
J gene: TRBJ2-7
V gene: TRBV11-2
CDR3 DNA: TGTGCCAGCAGCTTTCCAGGGACCTACGAGCAGTACTTC
CDR3 protein: CASSFPGTYEQYF

D gene: TRBD2
clone size: few
J gene: TRBJ2-3
V gene: TRBV7-9
CDR3 DNA: TGTGCCAGCAGCCGGACGAGCGGGGGGTCCACAGATACGCAGTATTTT
CDR3 protein: CASSRTSGGSTDTQYF

D gene: TRBD1
clone size: -
J gene: TRBJ2-7
V gene: TRBV2
CDR3 DNA: TGTGCCGGCCGGGACAGGGGGTACGAGCAGTACTTC
CDR3 protein: CAGRDRGYEQYF

D gene: -
clone size: -
J gene: TRBJ2-7
V gene: TRBV10-3
CDR3 DNA: TGTGCCATCAGTCAATCCGGGTACGAGCAGTACTTC
CDR3 protein: CAISQSGYEQYF

D gene: TRBD2
clone size: once
J gene: TRBJ2-5
V gene: TRBV6-1
CDR3 DNA: TGTGCCAGCAGTGAGGACTTAGGGACTAGCTTACAAGAGACCCAGTACTTC
CDR3 protein: CASSEDLGTSLQETQYF

D gene: -
clone size: -
J gene: TRBJ2-7
V gene: TRBV2
CDR3 DNA: TGTGCCAGCAGGGCAGGGCCCTACGAGCAGTACTTC
CDR3 protein: CASRAGPYEQYF

D gene: -
clone size: once
J gene: TRBJ2-7
V gene: TRBV5-1
CDR3 DNA: TGCGCCAGCAGCTTGAGACAGCTGGATGTTCCACCCTACGAGCAGTACTTC
CDR3 protein: CASSLRQLDVPPYEQYF

D gene: -
clone size: -
J gene: TRBJ2-1
V gene: TRBV5-1
CDR3 DNA: TGCGCCAGCAGCTTGGCCGAGGCAGTTGAGCAGTTCTTC
CDR3 protein: CASSLAEAVEQFF

D gene: -
clone size: -
J gene: TRBJ2-1
V gene: TRBV7-9
CDR3 DNA: TGTGCCAGCAGCTCCCCCACGGGGTCCGATGAGCAGTTCTTC
CDR3 protein: CASSSPTGSDEQFF

D gene: TRBD2
clone size: -
J gene: TRBJ2-3
V gene: TRBV4-1
CDR3 DNA: TGCGCCAGCAGCCAAGATCGCCCTAGAGCGGGGATGCCGCAGTATTTT
CDR3 protein: CASSQDRPRAGMPQYF

D gene: TRBD2
clone size: -
J gene: TRBJ2-7
V gene: TRBV4-2
CDR3 DNA: TGTGCCAGCAGCCAAGCCTCTAAGGGACTAGCGGGGGGGCTTAAGTACGAGCAGTACTTC
CDR3 protein: CASSQASKGLAGGLKYEQYF

D gene: TRBD2
clone size: -
J gene: TRBJ2-3
V gene: TRBV28
CDR3 DNA: TGTGCCAGCACAATCCGGTGGGCAAGGAAGCGGGGGGCCGAAGATACGCAGTATTTT
CDR3 protein: CASTIRWARKRGAEDTQYF

D gene: -
clone size: -
J gene: TRBJ2-7
V gene: TRBV10-2
CDR3 DNA: TGCGCCAGCAGTGAGCGCCTAGGGAGCTACGAGCAGTACTTC
CDR3 protein: CASSERLGSYEQYF

D gene: TRBD1
clone size: -
J gene: TRBJ2-7
V gene: TRBV2
CDR3 DNA: TGTGCCATCCGGACCCAGGGGGAAGTGAGGCAGTACTTC
CDR3 protein: CAIRTQGEVRQYF

D gene: -
clone size: -
J gene: TRBJ1-2
V gene: TRBV7-9
CDR3 DNA: TGTGCCAGCAGCTCCTGGACAGCCAACTATGGCTACACCTTC
CDR3 protein: CASSSWTANYGYTF

D gene: -
clone size: few
J gene: TRBJ2-7
V gene: TRBV7-9
CDR3 DNA: TGTTCCAGCAGCTATAGGCATGCAGGGCTCCCCTCCTACGAGCAGTACTTC
CDR3 protein: CSSSYRHAGLPSYEQYF

D gene: TRBD2
clone size: -
J gene: TRBJ2-1
V gene: TRBV4-1
CDR3 DNA: TGCGCCAGCAGCCAAGTACTAGCAGTAGCGGGTAGTTTATTAAGCTCCTACAATGAGCAGTTCTTC
CDR3 protein: CASSQVLAVAGSLLSSYNEQFF

D gene: TRBD1
clone size: -
J gene: TRBJ2-7
V gene: TRBV5-8
CDR3 DNA: TGTGCCAGCAGCTTTGGGGACAGGGTGGTCGAGCAGTACTTC
CDR3 protein: CASSFGDRVVEQYF